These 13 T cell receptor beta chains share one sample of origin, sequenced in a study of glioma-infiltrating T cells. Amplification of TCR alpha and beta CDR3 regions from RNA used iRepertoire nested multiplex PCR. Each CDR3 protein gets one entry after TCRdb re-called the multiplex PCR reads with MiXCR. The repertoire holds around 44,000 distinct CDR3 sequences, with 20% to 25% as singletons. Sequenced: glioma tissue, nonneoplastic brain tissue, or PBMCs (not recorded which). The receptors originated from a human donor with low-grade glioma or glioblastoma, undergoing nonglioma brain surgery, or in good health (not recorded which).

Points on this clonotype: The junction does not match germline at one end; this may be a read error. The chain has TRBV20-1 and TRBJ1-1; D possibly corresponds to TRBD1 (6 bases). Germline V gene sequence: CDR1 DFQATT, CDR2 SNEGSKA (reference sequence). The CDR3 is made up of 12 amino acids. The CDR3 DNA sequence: TGCAGTGTTAGGGAGGGGGACACTAAAGCTTTCTTT. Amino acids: CSVREGDTKAFF.

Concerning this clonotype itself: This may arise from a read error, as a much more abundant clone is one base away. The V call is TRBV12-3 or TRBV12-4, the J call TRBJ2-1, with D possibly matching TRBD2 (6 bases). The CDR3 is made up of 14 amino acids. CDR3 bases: TGTGCCAGCAGACGCGGGACTCCCTACGATGAGCAGTTCTTC. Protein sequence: CASRRGTPYDEQFF.

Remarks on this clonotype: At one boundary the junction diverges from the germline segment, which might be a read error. CDR3 nucleotide sequence: TGCAACGTTGAAGAGGTAAAGCAGGGAGGTGCAGATACGCAGTATTTT. Its translation: CNVEEVKQGGADTQYF. The chain couples TRBV29-1 to TRBJ2-3, with D possibly being TRBD2 (6 bases). This CDR3 contains 16 residues. The germline V gene encodes CDR1 SQVTM and CDR2 ANQGSEA.

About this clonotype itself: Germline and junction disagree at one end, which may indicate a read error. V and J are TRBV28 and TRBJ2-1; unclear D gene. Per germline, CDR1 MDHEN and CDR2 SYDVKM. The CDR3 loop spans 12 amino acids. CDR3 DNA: TGTGGCAGCGCGTTGAGAGCAGATGAGAAGTTCTTC. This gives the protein CGSALRADEKFF.

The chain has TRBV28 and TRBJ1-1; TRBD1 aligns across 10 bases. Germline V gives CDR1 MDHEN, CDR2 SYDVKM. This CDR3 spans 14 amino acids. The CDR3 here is CVSRQGAVNTEAFF. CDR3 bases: TGTGTTAGCAGACAGGGGGCTGTGAACACTGAAGCTTTCTTT.

CDR3 bases: TGCAGCGTGGTTAGGGGAGGGAGAGGCAATGAGCAGTTCTTC. It encodes CSVVRGGRGNEQFF. The chain has TRBV29-1 and TRBJ2-1, with 7 bases that match TRBD2. This CDR3 is built from 14 residues. Germline V gene lookup returns CDR1 SQVTM and CDR2 ANQGSEA. Unmatched junction bases numbered 11, after V lost 6 bases and J lost 6 bases.

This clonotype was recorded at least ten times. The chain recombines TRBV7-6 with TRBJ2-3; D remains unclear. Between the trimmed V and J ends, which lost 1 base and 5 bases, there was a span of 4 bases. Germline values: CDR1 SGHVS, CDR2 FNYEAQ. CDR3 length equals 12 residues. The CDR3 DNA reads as TGTGCCAGCAGCTTAGGTCTAGATACGCAGTATTTT. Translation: CASSLGLDTQYF.

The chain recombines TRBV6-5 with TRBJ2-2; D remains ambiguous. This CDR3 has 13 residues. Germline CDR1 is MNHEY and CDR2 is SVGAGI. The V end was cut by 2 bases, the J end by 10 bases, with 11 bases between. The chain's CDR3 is CASSYDDTKELFF. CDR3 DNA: TGTGCCAGCAGTTACGATGACACCAAGGAGCTGTTTTTT.

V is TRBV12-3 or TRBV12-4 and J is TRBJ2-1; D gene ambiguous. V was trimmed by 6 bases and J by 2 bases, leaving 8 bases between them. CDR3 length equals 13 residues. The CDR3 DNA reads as TGTGCCAGCAGCGGTGGGGCCTACAATGAGCAGTTCTTC. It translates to CASSGGAYNEQFF.

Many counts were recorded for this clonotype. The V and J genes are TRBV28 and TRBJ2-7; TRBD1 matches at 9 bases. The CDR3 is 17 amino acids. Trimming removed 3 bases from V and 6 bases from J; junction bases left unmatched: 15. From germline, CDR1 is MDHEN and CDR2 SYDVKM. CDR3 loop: CASSFSNSPGQGGEQYF. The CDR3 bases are TGTGCCAGCAGTTTTTCAAACTCTCCGGGACAGGGCGGCGAGCAGTACTTC.

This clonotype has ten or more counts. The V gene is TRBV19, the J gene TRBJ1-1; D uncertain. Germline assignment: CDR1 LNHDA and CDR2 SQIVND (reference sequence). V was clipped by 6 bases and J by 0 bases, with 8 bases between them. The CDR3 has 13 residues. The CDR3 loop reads CASRNTVNTEAFF. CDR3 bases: TGTGCCAGTAGGAACACGGTGAACACTGAAGCTTTCTTT.

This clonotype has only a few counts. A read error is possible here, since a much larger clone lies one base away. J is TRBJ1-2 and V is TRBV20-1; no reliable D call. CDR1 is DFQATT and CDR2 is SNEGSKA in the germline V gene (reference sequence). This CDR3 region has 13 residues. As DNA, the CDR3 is TGCAGTGCTAGAGCGGGTGCTAACTATGGCCACACCTTC. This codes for CSARAGANYGHTF.

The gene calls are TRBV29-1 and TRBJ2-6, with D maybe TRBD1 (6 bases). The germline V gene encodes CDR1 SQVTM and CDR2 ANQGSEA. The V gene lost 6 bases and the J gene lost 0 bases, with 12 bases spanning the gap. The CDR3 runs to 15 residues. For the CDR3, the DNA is TGCAGCGTGCTCGACAGGCACTCTGGGGCCAACGTCCTGACTTTC. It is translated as CSVLDRHSGANVLTF.